This passage covers 24 T cell receptor beta chains from one sample sequenced in a study of blood T cell repertoires in COVID-19. The repertoire was sequenced with immunoSEQ multiplex PCR; TCRdb's copy has only in-frame clones and lacks some. This table holds some 390,000 clones, around 91% found once. Material: peripheral blood. Receptors were obtained from a woman between 40 and 50 years old with COVID-19, enrolled during active disease.

There are a few counts of this clone. The J gene is TRBJ1-3, the V gene TRBV7-2; D remains unclear. Germline values: CDR1 SGHTA, CDR2 FQGNSA. Trimming cost V 1 base and J 0 bases, with 10 bases left between them. The CDR3 totals 16 residues. This chain's CDR3 is CASSLGARSSGNTIYF. The CDR3 region has the DNA TGTGCCAGCAGCTTAGGGGCCCGGTCCTCTGGAAACACCATATATTTT.

The V call is TRBV11-3, the J call TRBJ2-7; maybe TRBD2 (5 bases). Germline loops: CDR1 SGHNT, CDR2 YENEEA. This CDR3 is built from 13 residues. Trimming took 4 bases from V and 6 from J, leaving 13 bases between them. CDR3 amino acids: CASSSFSEGEQYF. Written as DNA, the CDR3 is TGTGCCAGCAGCTCCTTCAGTGAGGGCGAGCAGTACTTC.

In this sample, this clone turned up once. The chain uses TRBV19 and TRBJ2-7; 9 nucleotides match TRBD2. The V segment lost 4 bases and the J segment 2 bases; nucleotides outside the gene matches: 6. Germline assignment: CDR1 LNHDA and CDR2 SQIVND (reference sequence). The CDR3 consists of 15 residues. CDR3 DNA sequence: TGTGCCAGTAGTAAGGCGGGGGGGGCAGCCTACGAGCAGTACTTC. The encoded protein is CASSKAGGAAYEQYF.

The chain has TRBV19 and TRBJ2-7; 8 nucleotides match TRBD1. This CDR3 has 15 amino acids. V trimming: 5 bases; J trimming: 3 bases; junction bases outside the gene matches: 9. Germline V lookup: CDR1 LNHDA, CDR2 SQIVND (reference sequence). The CDR3 DNA follows: TGTGCCAGTAGTCCGGATGGACAGGGCTACTACGAGCAGTACTTC. Translating gives CASSPDGQGYYEQYF.

The chain is built from TRBV20-1 and TRBJ1-3; tentatively, D is TRBD1 (6 bases). CDR3 length equals 13 residues. CDR1 is DFQATT and CDR2 is SNEGSKA in the germline V gene (reference sequence). Trimming stripped 3 bases from V and 4 bases from J, with 10 bases between. CDR3 DNA sequence: TGCAGTGCTAGTCTTCAGGGGGGAAACACCATATATTTT. Protein product: CSASLQGGNTIYF.

The rearrangement joins TRBV24-1 to TRBJ1-2; no definite D call. Deletions cut 7 bases from V and 5 bases from J, with 10 bases between. CDR3 length: 12 residues. Germline CDR1 KGHDR, CDR2 SFDVKD. The CDR3 nucleotides are TGTGCCACCAGCCCCTCGGGATATGGCTACACCTTC. This encodes CATSPSGYGYTF.

This clone was detected only once. The chain combines TRBV7-3 with TRBJ2-6; 8 bases agree with TRBD1. CDR3 length: 19 amino acids. The V gene's germline CDR1 is SGHTA and CDR2 FQGTGA. Trimming took 5 bases from V and 5 from J; bases not matched to a gene: 17. The CDR3: CASSSHGTGAISRANVLTF. In DNA form, the CDR3 reads TGTGCCAGCAGCAGTCACGGGACAGGAGCTATAAGCAGGGCCAACGTCCTGACTTTC.

In its sample, this clone was seen many times. The chain uses TRBV7-3 and TRBJ2-2; no clear D. The CDR3 has 14 amino acids. Germline V gene lookup returns CDR1 SGHTA and CDR2 FQGTGA. Trimming stripped 3 bases from V and 6 bases from J, with 11 bases between. CDR3 nucleotide sequence: TGTGCCAGCAGCTTGGGCCGAATGGCCGGGGAGCTGTTTTTT. Protein product: CASSLGRMAGELFF.

The chain couples TRBV3-1 (or the pseudogene TRBV3-2) to TRBJ2-7, with 9 bases that match TRBD1. Per the germline V gene, CDR1 is LGHDT and CDR2 is YNNKEL (reference sequence). CDR3 length: 16 residues. The V gene end was trimmed by 3 bases and the J gene end by 2 bases; junction bases not matched to a gene: 8. Here the CDR3 DNA reads TGTGCCAGCAGCCACCAGGTCGGGACAGGGCCCTACGAGCAGTACTTC. Translated: CASSHQVGTGPYEQYF.

The V gene is TRBV4-2, the J gene TRBJ2-5, with D unclear. The CDR3 has 13 amino acids. V was pared by 0 bases and J by 8 bases, with 10 bases between. The germline V gene encodes CDR1 LGHNA and CDR2 YNFKEQ. The CDR3 loop reads CASSQDPEATQYF. The CDR3 DNA reads as TGTGCCAGCAGCCAAGATCCTGAAGCCACCCAGTACTTC.

The gene calls are TRBV7-9 and TRBJ1-6; 7 nucleotides line up with TRBD1. Germline loops: CDR1 SEHNR, CDR2 FQNEAQ (reference sequence). The CDR3 consists of 16 residues. Trimming removed 2 bases from V and 6 bases from J; junction bases left unmatched: 7. DNA for the CDR3: TGTGCCAGCAGCTTAATAGGGGGCCGGGGTAATTCACCCCTCCACTTT. This gives the protein CASSLIGGRGNSPLHF.

The table lists this clone with a count of one. The chain couples TRBV19 to TRBJ1-5; D is possibly TRBD1 (5 bases). The CDR3 spans 13 residues. Per germline, CDR1 LNHDA and CDR2 SQIVND (reference sequence). Trimming cost V 7 bases and J 5 bases, with 12 bases left between them. The CDR3 here is CASTLGGDQPQHF. The CDR3 nucleotides are TGTGCCAGTACTCTGGGGGGGGATCAGCCCCAGCATTTT.

The chain has TRBV6-5 and TRBJ1-1; D unresolved. Trimming stripped 6 bases from V and 1 base from J, with 9 bases between. CDR3 size: 13 residues. Germline assignment: CDR1 MNHEY and CDR2 SVGAGI. The CDR3 sequence is CASREDGNTEAFF. The CDR3 nucleotides are TGTGCCAGCAGGGAGGACGGGAACACTGAAGCTTTCTTT.

This chain links TRBV5-1 with TRBJ1-4, with 7 bases matching TRBD1. CDR1 is SGHRS, CDR2 YFSETQ, per germline. J was trimmed by 7 bases and V by 3 bases; bases with no gene match: 9. The CDR3 consists of 15 residues. This chain's CDR3 is CASSSHRGTGEKLFF. The CDR3, as DNA: TGCGCCAGCAGCTCTCACAGGGGAACAGGTGAAAAACTGTTTTTT. The complete variable domain, with remaining parts taken from reference TRBV5-1 and TRBJ1-4, reads KAGVTQTPRYLIKTRGQQVTLSCSPISGHRSVSWYQQTPGQGLQFLFEYFSETQRNKGNFPGRFSGRQFSNSRSEMNVSTLELGDSALYLCASSSHRGTGEKLFFGSGTQLSVL.

This chain joins TRBV10-3 and TRBJ1-6, with D perhaps TRBD1 (6 bases). The CDR3 spans 16 residues. V shed 11 bases and J shed 0 bases, with 17 bases lying between them. Germline V gives CDR1 ENHRY, CDR2 SYGVKD. The CDR3 reads CASTKGGSSYNSPLHF. Here the CDR3 DNA reads TGTGCCTCCACGAAGGGGGGGAGCTCCTATAATTCACCCCTCCACTTT.

The chain combines TRBV7-2 with TRBJ1-4; no clear D gene. This CDR3 has 12 amino acids. Looked up from germline, CDR1 is SGHTA and CDR2 is FQGNSA. V was pared by 5 bases and J by 9 bases, with 10 bases between. CDR3 residues: CASSPERQKLFF. DNA for the CDR3: TGTGCCAGCAGCCCCGAGAGGCAAAAACTGTTTTTT.

This clone was seen a single time. The chain is built from TRBV13 and TRBJ1-1; 9 bases line up with TRBD1. CDR3 length equals 16 residues. J lost 3 bases, V lost 5 bases, and 10 bases had no gene match. The germline gives CDR1 PRHDT, CDR2 FYEKMQ (reference sequence). The CDR3 region has the DNA TGTGCCAGCAGCCTCTACAGGGGGCGAGGGGACACTGAAGCTTTCTTT. This translates into CASSLYRGRGDTEAFF.

The chain links TRBV6-2 or TRBV6-3 to TRBJ1-3, with unresolved D. The CDR3 runs to 12 residues. V was clipped by 4 bases and J by 4 bases, with 5 bases between them. Germline V gene lookup returns CDR1 MNHEY and CDR2 SVGEGT. The CDR3: CASSFYGNTIYF. CDR3 nucleotides: TGTGCCAGCAGTTTCTACGGAAACACCATATATTTT.

V is TRBV19 and J is TRBJ2-7; TRBD2 agrees at 10 bases. Germline V gene data show CDR1 as LNHDA and CDR2 as SQIVND (reference sequence). The CDR3 runs 15 residues. Trimming removed 10 bases from V and 4 bases from J; junction bases left unmatched: 13. The CDR3 region has the DNA TGTGCCACTCGGGAAGCGGGAGGGTCGGTTTACGAGCAGTACTTC. Translation gives CATREAGGSVYEQYF.

The chain is built from TRBV29-1 and TRBJ2-7, with TRBD1 matching over 10 bases. The CDR3 totals 15 residues. V gave up 4 bases and J gave up 1 base; unmatched junction bases: 7. Looked up from germline, CDR1 is SQVTM and CDR2 is ANQGSEA. CDR3 sequence reads: CSVVGDRGASYEQYF. The CDR3 DNA reads as TGCAGCGTTGTTGGGGACAGGGGAGCGTCCTACGAGCAGTACTTC.

This chain connects TRBV6-5 to TRBJ2-5, with 9 bases fitting TRBD1. The CDR3 runs 15 residues. Germline V CDR1 and CDR2: MNHEY, SVGAGI. The junction had 7 bases not matched to a gene; V was cut back by 6 bases and J by 2 bases. The CDR3 DNA follows: TGTGCCAGCAGGCTAGGGACAGGGATACAAGAGACCCAGTACTTC. Translating it yields CASRLGTGIQETQYF.

The CDR3 is CASSRDRGGLNTEAFF. The CDR3 region has the DNA TGTGCCAGCAGCCGGGACAGGGGTGGTTTGAACACTGAAGCTTTCTTT. The chain carries TRBV2 and TRBJ1-1, with 10 bases identical to TRBD1. J lost 0 bases, V lost 6 bases, and 7 bases had no gene match. The CDR3 consists of 16 residues. Germline CDR1 is SNHLY and CDR2 is FYNNEI.

As concerns this clone: The same CDR3 arises from other DNA sequences in this sample as well. This chain links TRBV29-1 with TRBJ2-2; no clear D gene. The V and J ends lost 7 bases and 2 bases respectively, with 8 bases between them. The CDR3 is made up of 12 amino acids. CDR1 is SQVTM, CDR2 ANQGSEA, per germline. The CDR3 region is CSATPNTGELFF. DNA for the CDR3: TGCAGCGCGACACCCAACACCGGGGAGCTGTTTTTT.

This clone was found a few times. The chain uses TRBV19 and TRBJ1-5; TRBD1 aligns across 8 bases. This CDR3 has 17 residues. With 7 bases clipped from V and 4 bases from J, the junction kept 15 bases outside the gene matches. Germline V gene sequence: CDR1 LNHDA, CDR2 SQIVND (reference sequence). Here the CDR3 DNA reads TGTGCCAGTAAAGGGGCAGGGGGCCCTATAGCAAATCAGCCCCAGCATTTT. Translation gives CASKGAGGPIANQPQHF.